These 10 T cell receptor beta chains were all obtained from the same sample, sequenced in a study of blood T cell repertoires in COVID-19. Data came from immunoSEQ multiplex PCR; TCRdb stores just in-frame clones and leaves some out. This table has fewer than 350,000 clones, approximately 89% appearing once. Specimen: PBMCs or T cells enriched from blood (not recorded which). These receptors all come from a middle-aged man who had been exposed to COVID-19.

The chain couples TRBV2 to TRBJ1-5; TRBD1 agrees at 9 bases. CDR1 SNHLY and CDR2 FYNNEI come from the germline V gene. V was clipped by 6 bases and J by 5 bases; unmatched bases: 2. This CDR3 spans 13 amino acids. The CDR3 nucleotides read TGTGCCAGCAGGGACAGGGGATATCAGCCCCAGCATTTT. It specifies CASRDRGYQPQHF.

The V gene is TRBV9, the J gene TRBJ2-6; D is ambiguous. This CDR3 is 15 amino acids long. Trimming cost V 3 bases and J 0 bases, with 7 bases left between them. Germline CDR1 and CDR2: SGDLS and YYNGEE. The DNA of the CDR3 is TGTGCCAGCAGCGCTCAGGCCTCTGGGGCCAACGTCCTGACTTTC. Protein sequence: CASSAQASGANVLTF.

The rearrangement uses TRBV5-5 and TRBJ1-2, with D unresolved. Looked up from germline, CDR1 is SGHKS and CDR2 is YYEKEE (reference sequence). V was shortened by 4 bases and J by 2 bases, with 15 bases between the two germline ends. The CDR3 length is 15 residues. CDR3 region: CASSPMSGGNYGYTF. The CDR3 nucleotides are TGTGCCAGCAGCCCGATGAGTGGAGGGAACTATGGCTACACCTTC.

The J gene is TRBJ1-6, the V gene TRBV5-6, with D uncertain. The CDR3 extends over 15 amino acids. V shed 4 bases and J shed 3 bases, with 11 bases lying between them. CDR1 and CDR2 (germline): SGHDT, YYEEEE. The CDR3 loop reads CASSRRQFYNSPLHF. CDR3 nucleotide sequence: TGTGCCAGCAGCCGCCGACAATTCTATAATTCACCCCTCCACTTT.

The genes are TRBV7-3 and TRBJ2-3, with TRBD1 matching 8 bases. V lost 5 bases, J lost 5 bases, and 6 bases stayed unmatched. The CDR3 is 14 amino acids. Germline-derived CDR1 and CDR2 are SGHTA and FQGTGA. The CDR3 is CASSQDRVQDTQYF. The CDR3 DNA reads as TGTGCCAGCAGCCAGGACAGGGTCCAAGATACGCAGTATTTT.

In its sample, this clone was seen once. This chain connects TRBV29-1 to TRBJ2-4, with TRBD1 matching 9 bases. CDR1 is SQVTM, CDR2 ANQGSEA, per germline. This CDR3 is 14 amino acids long. The V gene end was trimmed by 7 bases and the J gene end by 5 bases; junction bases not matched to a gene: 9. CDR3 in DNA: TGCAGCGCCGGGACAGGGTTCGGCCAAAACATTCAGTACTTC. Protein product: CSAGTGFGQNIQYF.

The CDR3 DNA reads TGTGCCAGCAGCCCTCGTCCTGGGACTAGCGGGGGTTTGGTGATGCAGTATTTT. This gives the protein CASSPRPGTSGGLVMQYF. The chain employs TRBV11-2 and TRBJ2-3; 14 bases line up with TRBD2. Germline lookup yields CDR1 SGHAT and CDR2 FQNNGV. Losses at the gene ends were 5 bases for V and 11 bases for J; bases not matched to a gene: 18. The CDR3 is 18 residues long.

The gene calls are TRBV6-1 and TRBJ1-2; a weak D match, TRBD1 (5 bases). V was shortened by 2 bases and J by 6 bases, with 19 bases between the two germline ends. Per the germline V gene, CDR1 is MNHNS and CDR2 is SASEGT. The CDR3 sequence is 16 residues long. The CDR3 region is CASSEPFEERGHGYTF. The CDR3 DNA reads TGTGCCAGCAGTGAACCATTTGAGGAAAGGGGCCATGGCTACACCTTC.

The chain employs TRBV18 and TRBJ1-4; D is undetermined. V gave up 6 bases and J gave up 4 bases, with 15 bases separating them. The germline V gene has CDR1 KGHSH and CDR2 LQKENI. This CDR3 comprises 15 residues. DNA of the CDR3: TGTGCCAGCTCCCTACTAGTCGGGGATAATGAAAAACTGTTTTTT. Translated, it gives CASSLLVGDNEKLFF.

The rearrangement uses TRBV6-5 and TRBJ2-1, with D perhaps matching TRBD2 (6 bases). The CDR3 is 15 residues long. The V gene lost 7 bases and the J gene lost 9 bases, with 22 bases spanning the gap. Germline V CDR1 and CDR2: MNHEY, SVGAGI. CDR3 in amino acids: CASTEGRGRTTEQFF. In DNA, the CDR3 is TGTGCCAGCACAGAAGGTCGAGGGAGGACTACTGAGCAGTTCTTC.